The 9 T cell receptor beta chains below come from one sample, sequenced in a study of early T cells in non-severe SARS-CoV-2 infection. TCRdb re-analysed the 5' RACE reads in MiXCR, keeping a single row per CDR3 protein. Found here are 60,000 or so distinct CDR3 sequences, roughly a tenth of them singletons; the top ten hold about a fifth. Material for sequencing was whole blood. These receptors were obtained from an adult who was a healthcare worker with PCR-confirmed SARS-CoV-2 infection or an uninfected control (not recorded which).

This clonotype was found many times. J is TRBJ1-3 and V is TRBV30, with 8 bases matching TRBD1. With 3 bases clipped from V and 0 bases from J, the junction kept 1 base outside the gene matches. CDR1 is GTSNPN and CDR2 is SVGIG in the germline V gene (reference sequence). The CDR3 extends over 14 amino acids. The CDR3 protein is CAWSGTGSGNTIYF. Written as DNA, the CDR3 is TGTGCCTGGAGCGGGACAGGCTCTGGAAACACCATATATTTT.

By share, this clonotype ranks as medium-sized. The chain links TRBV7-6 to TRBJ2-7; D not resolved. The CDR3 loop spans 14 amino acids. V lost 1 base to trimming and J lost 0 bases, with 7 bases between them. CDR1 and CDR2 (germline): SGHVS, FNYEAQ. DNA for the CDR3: TGTGCCAGCAGCTTAGAGCGAAACTCCTACGAGCAGTACTTC. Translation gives CASSLERNSYEQYF.

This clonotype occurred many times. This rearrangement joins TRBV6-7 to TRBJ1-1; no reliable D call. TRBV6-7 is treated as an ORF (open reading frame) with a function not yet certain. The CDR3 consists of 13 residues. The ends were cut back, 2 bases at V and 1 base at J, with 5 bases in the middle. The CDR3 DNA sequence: TGTGCCAGCAGTTACGGGCAGAACACTGAAGCTTTCTTT. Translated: CASSYGQNTEAFF.

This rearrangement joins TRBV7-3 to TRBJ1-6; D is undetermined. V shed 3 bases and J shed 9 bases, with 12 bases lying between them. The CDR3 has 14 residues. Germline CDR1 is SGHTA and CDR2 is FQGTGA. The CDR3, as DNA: TGTGCCAGCAGCTTCGGGAGTAATGGTTCACCCCTCCACTTT. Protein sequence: CASSFGSNGSPLHF.

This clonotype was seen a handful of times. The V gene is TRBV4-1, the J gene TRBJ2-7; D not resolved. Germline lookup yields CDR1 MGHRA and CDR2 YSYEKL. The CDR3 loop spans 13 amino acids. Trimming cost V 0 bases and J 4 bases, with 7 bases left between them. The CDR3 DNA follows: TGCGCCAGCAGCCAAGAGAAGGGTTACGAGCAGTACTTC. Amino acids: CASSQEKGYEQYF.

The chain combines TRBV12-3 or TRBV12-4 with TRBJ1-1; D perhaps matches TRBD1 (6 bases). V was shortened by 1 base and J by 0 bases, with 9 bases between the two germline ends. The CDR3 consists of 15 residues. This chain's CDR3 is CASSLGGGLNTEAFF. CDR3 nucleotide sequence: TGTGCCAGCAGTTTAGGAGGGGGGCTGAACACTGAAGCTTTCTTT.

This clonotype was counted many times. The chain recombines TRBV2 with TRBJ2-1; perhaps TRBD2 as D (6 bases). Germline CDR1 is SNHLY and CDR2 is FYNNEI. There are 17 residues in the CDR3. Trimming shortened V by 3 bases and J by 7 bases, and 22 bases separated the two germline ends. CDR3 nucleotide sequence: TGTGCCAGCAGTGAGTCTTTTGAAGGGCGGGGATGGAATGAGCAGTTCTTC. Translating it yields CASSESFEGRGWNEQFF.

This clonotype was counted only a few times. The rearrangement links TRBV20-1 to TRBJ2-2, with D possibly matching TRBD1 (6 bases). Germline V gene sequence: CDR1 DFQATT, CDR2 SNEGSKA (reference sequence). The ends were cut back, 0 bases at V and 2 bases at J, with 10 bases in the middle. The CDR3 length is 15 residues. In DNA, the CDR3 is TGCAGTGCTAGAGATGTAGGGGGAAACACCGGGGAGCTGTTTTTT. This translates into CSARDVGGNTGELFF.

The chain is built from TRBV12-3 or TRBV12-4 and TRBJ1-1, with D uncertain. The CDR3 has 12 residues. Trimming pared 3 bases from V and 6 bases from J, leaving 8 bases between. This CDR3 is CASSLRPAEAFF. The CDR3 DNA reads TGTGCCAGCAGTTTGAGGCCAGCTGAAGCTTTCTTT.